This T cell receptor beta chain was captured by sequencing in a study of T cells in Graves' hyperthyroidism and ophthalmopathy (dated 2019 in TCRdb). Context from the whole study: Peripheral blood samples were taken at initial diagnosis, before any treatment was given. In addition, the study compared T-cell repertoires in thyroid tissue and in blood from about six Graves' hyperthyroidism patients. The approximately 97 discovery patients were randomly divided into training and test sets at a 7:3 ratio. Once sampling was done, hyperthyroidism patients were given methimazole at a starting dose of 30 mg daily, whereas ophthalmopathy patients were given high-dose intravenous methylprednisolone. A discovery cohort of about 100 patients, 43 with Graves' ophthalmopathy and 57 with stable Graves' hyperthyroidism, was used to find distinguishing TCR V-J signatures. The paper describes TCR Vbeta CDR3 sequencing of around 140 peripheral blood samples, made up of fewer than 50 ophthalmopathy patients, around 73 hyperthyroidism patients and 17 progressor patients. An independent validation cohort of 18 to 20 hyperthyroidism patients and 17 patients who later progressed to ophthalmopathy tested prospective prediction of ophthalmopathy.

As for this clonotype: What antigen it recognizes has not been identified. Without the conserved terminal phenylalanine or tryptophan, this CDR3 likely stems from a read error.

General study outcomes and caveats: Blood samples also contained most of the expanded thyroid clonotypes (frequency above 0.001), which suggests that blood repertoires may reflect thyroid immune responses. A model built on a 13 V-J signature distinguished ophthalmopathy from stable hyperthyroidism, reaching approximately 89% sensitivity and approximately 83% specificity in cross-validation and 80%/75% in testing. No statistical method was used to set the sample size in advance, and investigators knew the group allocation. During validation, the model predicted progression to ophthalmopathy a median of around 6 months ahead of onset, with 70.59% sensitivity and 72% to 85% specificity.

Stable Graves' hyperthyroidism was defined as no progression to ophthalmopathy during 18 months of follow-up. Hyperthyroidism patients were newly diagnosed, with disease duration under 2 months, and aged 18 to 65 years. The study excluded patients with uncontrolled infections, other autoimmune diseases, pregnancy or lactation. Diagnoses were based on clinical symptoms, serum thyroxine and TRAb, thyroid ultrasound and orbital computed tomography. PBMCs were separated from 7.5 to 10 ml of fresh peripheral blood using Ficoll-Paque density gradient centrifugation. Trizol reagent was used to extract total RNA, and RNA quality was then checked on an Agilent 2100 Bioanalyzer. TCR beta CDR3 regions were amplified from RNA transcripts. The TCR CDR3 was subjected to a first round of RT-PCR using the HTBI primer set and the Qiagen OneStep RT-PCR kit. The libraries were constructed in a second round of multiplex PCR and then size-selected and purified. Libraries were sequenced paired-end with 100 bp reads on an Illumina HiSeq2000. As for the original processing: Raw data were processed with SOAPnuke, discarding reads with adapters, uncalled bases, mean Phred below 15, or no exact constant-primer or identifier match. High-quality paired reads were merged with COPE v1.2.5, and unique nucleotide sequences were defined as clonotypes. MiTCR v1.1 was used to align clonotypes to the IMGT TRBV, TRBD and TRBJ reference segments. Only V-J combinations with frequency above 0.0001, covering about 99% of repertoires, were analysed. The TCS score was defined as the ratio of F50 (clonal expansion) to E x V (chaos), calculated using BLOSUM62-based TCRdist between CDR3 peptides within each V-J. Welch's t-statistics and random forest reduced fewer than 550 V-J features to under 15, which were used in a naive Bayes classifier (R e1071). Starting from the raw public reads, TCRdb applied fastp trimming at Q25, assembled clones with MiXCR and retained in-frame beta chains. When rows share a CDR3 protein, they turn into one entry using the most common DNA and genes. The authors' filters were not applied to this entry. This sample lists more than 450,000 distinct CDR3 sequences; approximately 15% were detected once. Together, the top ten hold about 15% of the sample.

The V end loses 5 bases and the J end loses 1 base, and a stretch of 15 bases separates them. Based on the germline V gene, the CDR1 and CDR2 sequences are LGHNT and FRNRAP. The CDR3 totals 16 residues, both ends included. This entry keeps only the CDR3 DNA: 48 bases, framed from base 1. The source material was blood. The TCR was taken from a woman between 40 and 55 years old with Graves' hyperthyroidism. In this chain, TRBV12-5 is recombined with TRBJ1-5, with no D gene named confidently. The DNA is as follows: TGTGCTAGTGGTCCCGCAACACGTAGGAGCAATCAGCCCCAGCATTCT. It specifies CASGPATRRSNQPQHS.